The TCR beta chain under discussion was sequenced for a study of T cells in Graves' hyperthyroidism and ophthalmopathy (dated by TCRdb to between 2017 and 2020). About the study as a whole: Peripheral blood was collected at initial diagnosis, before any treatment. To identify TCR V-J signatures that set the groups apart, the researchers used a discovery cohort of more than 95 patients, made up of approximately 43 with Graves' ophthalmopathy and some 60 with stable Graves' hyperthyroidism. Prospective prediction of ophthalmopathy was tested in an independent validation cohort consisting of 18 to 20 hyperthyroidism patients and more than 15 patients who later progressed to ophthalmopathy. The roughly 90 discovery patients were divided at random into training and test sets in a 7:3 ratio. The study also compared thyroid tissue and blood T-cell repertoires from a handful of Graves' hyperthyroidism patients. After sampling, hyperthyroidism patients received methimazole starting at 30 mg daily, and ophthalmopathy patients received high-dose intravenous methylprednisolone. According to the paper, TCR Vbeta CDR3 sequencing was carried out on approximately 140 peripheral blood samples, which came from some 41 ophthalmopathy, some 73 hyperthyroidism and 17 progressor patients.

Reading from cysteine to phenylalanine, the CDR3 counts 13 amino acids. Only the CDR3 region is kept as DNA, spanning 39 bases read in frame from base 1. Per the germline V gene, SQVTM is the CDR1 and ANQGSEA is the CDR2. A distance of 10 bases separates the germline ends of V and J, which lose 3 bases and 2 bases respectively. The TCR beta CDR3 regions were amplified from RNA transcripts. For the first round of RT-PCR on the TCR CDR3, the HTBI primer set was used together with the Qiagen OneStep RT-PCR kit. The libraries were constructed in a second round of multiplex PCR and then size-selected and purified. Libraries were sequenced paired-end with 100 bp reads on an Illumina HiSeq2000. From the authors' description of their analysis: SOAPnuke was used to process the raw data, removing reads that contained adapters or uncalled bases, had a mean Phred below 15, or lacked an exact match to the constant primer or identifier. High-quality paired reads were merged with COPE v1.2.5, and unique nucleotide sequences were defined as clonotypes. Clonotypes were aligned to IMGT TRBV, TRBD and TRBJ reference segments using MiTCR v1.1. The analysis included only V-J combinations with a frequency above 0.0001, which together covered more than 99% of the repertoires. A TCS score was defined as the ratio between F50 (clonal expansion) and ExV (chaos), using BLOSUM62-based TCRdist between CDR3 peptides within each V-J. Welch's t-statistics and random forest reduced around 510 V-J features to 13, which were used in a naive Bayes classifier (R e1071). Through fastp at Q25 and MiXCR, TCRdb rebuilt clones from the public reads, retaining in-frame beta chains. Here each entry gathers all rows of one CDR3 protein and keeps the most common genes and DNA. It is TCRdb's table, rather than the study itself, that gives the V and J calls and clone size. Within this sample are under 650,000 distinct CDR3 sequences, with 15% to 20% of them counted one time only. The top ten hold over 3.5% of the sample.

On the study overall, not on this receptor specifically: During validation, the model predicted progression to ophthalmopathy a median of roughly 7.1 months ahead of onset, with approximately 70% sensitivity and roughly 72% specificity. No statistical method was used to set the sample size in advance, and investigators knew the group allocation. Blood samples also contained most of the expanded thyroid clonotypes (frequency above 0.001), which suggests that blood repertoires may reflect thyroid immune responses. In cross-validation, a model built on a 13 V-J signature told ophthalmopathy apart from stable hyperthyroidism with less than 90% sensitivity and approximately 84% specificity, and in testing the same model reached 80%/75%.

This clonotype came up a few times. Its cognate antigen has yet to be identified. No base-level quality is on record; no much larger clone is a single base apart. Stable Graves' hyperthyroidism was defined as no progression to ophthalmopathy during 18 months of follow-up. The hyperthyroidism patients were between 18 and 65 years old and newly diagnosed, with a disease duration of less than 2 months. Any patient with an uncontrolled infection, another autoimmune disease, pregnancy or lactation was excluded. Clinical symptoms, serum thyroxine and TRAb, thyroid ultrasound, and orbital computed tomography formed the basis for the diagnoses. PBMCs were isolated from 10 ml of fresh peripheral blood by Ficoll-Paque density gradient centrifugation. Total RNA was extracted with Trizol reagent, and quality was checked on an Agilent 2100 Bioanalyzer.

This chain is built from TRBV29-1 and TRBJ1-2; a confident D gene designation cannot be given. This receptor was taken from a woman aged 25-40 years with Graves' hyperthyroidism. The material sequenced was blood. The DNA is as follows: TGCAGCGTTGAGAATAGGGCGAACTATGGCTACACCTTC. Translated, this gives CSVENRANYGYTF.